These T cell receptor beta chains were read from a single sample in a study of post-analysis software for immune sequencing data. TCRdb ran MiXCR on the PCR reads and lists one entry per CDR3 protein. The sample contains about 770,000 distinct CDR3 sequences, 40% to 55% of which appear only once. Sequenced sample: blood. The source of these receptors is a girl aged 5 to 17 with multiple sclerosis. Both conserved end residues are part of each CDR3. A D gene is named only where the DNA matches it firmly. Expanded clones get a size class; other rows say once, few or many, or leave the size out.

>TRBV20-1|NA|NA|TRBJ2-5|14
CSARDLTGVETQYF
TGCAGTGCTAGAGATCTGACCGGAGTGGAGACCCAGTACTTC
>TRBV12-3/TRBV12-4|few|TRBD2|TRBJ2-5|14
CASRLAGGWGTQYF
TGTGCCAGCAGACTAGCGGGAGGATGGGGGACCCAGTACTTC
>TRBV20-1|few|NA|TRBJ2-2|13
CSADRTYTGELFF
TGCAGTGCAGACCGGACGTACACCGGGGAGCTGTTTTTT
>TRBV7-2|NA|NA|TRBJ2-7|19
CASSLGWTNGRRGLGEQYF
TGTGCCAGCAGCTTAGGGTGGACTAACGGGAGGAGGGGGTTAGGCGAGCAGTACTTC
>TRBV7-9|NA|NA|TRBJ1-5|15
CASSTDLRGGQPQHF
TGTGCCAGCAGCACGGACTTACGGGGCGGTCAGCCCCAGCATTTT
>TRBV7-2|few|NA|TRBJ2-5|15
CASTRTAQYQETQYF
TGTGCCAGCACCCGGACTGCTCAGTACCAAGAGACCCAGTACTTC
>TRBV2|NA|NA|TRBJ2-7|12
CASSTESYEQYF
TGTGCCAGCAGTACAGAGTCCTACGAGCAGTACTTC
>TRBV5-6|NA|TRBD2|TRBJ2-7|18
CASSPEPPSGNSYDEQYF
TGTGCCAGCAGCCCCGAACCCCCTAGCGGGAATTCCTACGATGAGCAGTACTTC
>TRBV6-2/TRBV6-3|NA|TRBD1|TRBJ2-7|15
CASREDRDRGYEQYF
TGTGCCAGCAGAGAAGACCGGGACAGGGGGTACGAGCAGTACTTC
>TRBV13|few|NA|TRBJ2-6|17
CASSSGSDPSGANVLTF
TGTGCCAGCAGCTCTGGGTCCGACCCCTCTGGGGCCAACGTCCTGACTTTC
>TRBV27|few|NA|TRBJ2-5|13
CASSNREWETQYF
TGTGCCAGCAGCAACAGGGAGTGGGAGACCCAGTACTTC
>TRBV20-1|few|NA|TRBJ2-7|15
CSARGTAHSSYEQYF
TGCAGTGCTAGAGGGACAGCCCACAGCTCCTACGAGCAGTACTTC
>TRBV13|NA|NA|TRBJ2-5|16
CASSGETGHSGVTQYF
TGTGCCAGCAGCGGAGAGACGGGACACTCAGGGGTGACCCAGTACTTC
>TRBV7-2|NA|TRBD2|TRBJ2-3|15
CASTGTSGRADTQYF
TGTGCCAGCACCGGGACTAGCGGGAGGGCGGATACGCAGTATTTT
>TRBV29-1|NA|NA|TRBJ2-1|12
CSARDSVDEQFF
TGCAGCGCCCGGGACTCGGTGGATGAGCAGTTCTTC
>TRBV7-2|NA|NA|TRBJ2-1|15
CASSFSVVRGNEQFF
TGTGCCAGCAGCTTTAGCGTAGTTCGCGGCAATGAGCAGTTCTTC
>TRBV6-1|NA|NA|TRBJ1-5|13
CASSEVEVQPQHF
TGTGCCAGCAGTGAAGTGGAGGTACAGCCCCAGCATTTT